Listed below are T cell receptor beta chains from one sample, sequenced in a study of cytotoxic CD8 clonotypes in ibrutinib-treated CLL. The repertoire was sequenced with immunoSEQ multiplex PCR; TCRdb's copy has only in-frame clones and lacks some. Found here are about 180,000 clones, under 90% of them singletons; the top ten hold under 5.5%. The sample here was PBMCs, taken after 24 months of ibrutinib treatment. All receptors come from a human donor with chronic lymphocytic leukemia. CDR3s include the opening cysteine and the closing phenylalanine or tryptophan. A D gene is named only where the DNA matches it firmly. Only some rows state a clone size, as once, few, many or a class for expanded clones.

cdr3_aa	cdr3_nt	v_call	clone_size	cdr3_length	j_call	d_call
CASSPPGSANYGYTF	TGTGCCAGCAGCCCCCCAGGGTCTGCTAACTATGGCTACACCTTC	TRBV7-8	.	15	TRBJ1-2	.
CASSKRRGLADQETQYF	TGTGCCAGCAGCAAACGTCGCGGACTAGCGGACCAAGAGACCCAGTACTTC	TRBV21-1	.	17	TRBJ2-5	.
CASTPGRGGMFF	TGTGCCAGCACCCCGGGTAGGGGGGGTATGTTTTTT	TRBV6-1	.	12	TRBJ1-4	.
CASSPDPVGGELFF	TGTGCCAGCTCACCCGACCCTGTAGGCGGGGAGCTGTTTTTT	TRBV18	.	14	TRBJ2-2	.
CSVARTSNEQFF	TGCAGCGTTGCGAGGACTAGTAATGAGCAGTTCTTC	TRBV29-1	.	12	TRBJ2-1	TRBD2
CASSPPRGDEQYF	TGCGCCAGCAGCCCCCCTCGGGGGGACGAGCAGTACTTC	TRBV5-1	once	13	TRBJ2-7	TRBD2
CASRSRQGPSYNEQFF	TGTGCCAGCAGATCCCGGCAGGGGCCCTCCTACAATGAGCAGTTCTTC	TRBV11-2	.	16	TRBJ2-1	.
CASSSDGAPTGEQYF	TGCGCCAGCAGCTCGGACGGGGCCCCTACGGGGGAGCAGTACTTC	TRBV5-1	.	15	TRBJ2-7	.
CASSVLSMNTEAFF	TGTGCCAGCAGCGTTTTGTCTATGAACACTGAAGCTTTCTTT	TRBV9	.	14	TRBJ1-1	.
CASSQGASSYEQYF	TGCGCCAGCAGCCAAGGAGCGAGCTCCTACGAGCAGTACTTC	TRBV4-3	.	14	TRBJ2-7	.
CSAQGGTTRGTYNEQFF	TGCAGCGCCCAAGGGGGGACTACTCGAGGGACCTACAATGAGCAGTTCTTC	TRBV29-1	.	17	TRBJ2-1	.